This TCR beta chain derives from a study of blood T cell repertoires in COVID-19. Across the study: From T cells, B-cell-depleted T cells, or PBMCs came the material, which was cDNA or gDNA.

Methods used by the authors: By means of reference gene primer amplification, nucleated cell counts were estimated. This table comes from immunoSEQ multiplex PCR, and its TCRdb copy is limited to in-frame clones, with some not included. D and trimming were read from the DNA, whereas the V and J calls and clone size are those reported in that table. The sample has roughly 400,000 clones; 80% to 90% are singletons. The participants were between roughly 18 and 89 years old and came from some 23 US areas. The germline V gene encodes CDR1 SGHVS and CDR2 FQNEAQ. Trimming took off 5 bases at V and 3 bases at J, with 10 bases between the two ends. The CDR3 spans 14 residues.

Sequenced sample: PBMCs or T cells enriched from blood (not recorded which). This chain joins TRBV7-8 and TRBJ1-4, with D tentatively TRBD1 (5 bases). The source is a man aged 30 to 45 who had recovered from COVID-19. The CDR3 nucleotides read TGTGCCAGCAGCCCCCAGGGATCTAATGAAAAACTGTTTTTT. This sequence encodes CASSPQGSNEKLFF. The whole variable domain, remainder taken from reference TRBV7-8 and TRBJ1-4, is GAGVSQSPRYKVAKRGQDVALRCDPISGHVSLFWYQQALGQGPEFLTYFQNEAQLDKSGLPSDRFFAERPEGSVSTLKIQRTQQEDSAVYLCASSPQGSNEKLFFGSGTQLSVL.